This T cell receptor beta chain appears in the sequencing data of a study of T cell responses to AZD1222 COVID-19 vaccine. Regarding this clone: The target antigen is unknown.

Findings and limits, study-wide: Nearly half of spike-specific TCRs reportedly target unmutated variant regions. Just a handful of people given AZD1222 tested seropositive at baseline. Clonal diversity may have been underestimated, and the donors were mostly white British, with more females than males.

Profiling relied on immunoSEQ multiplex PCR, and the TCRdb table lists in-frame clones only, not all of them. The sample has about 200,000 clones, approximately 90% seen once. Looked up from germline, CDR1 is MDHEN and CDR2 is SYDVKM. Deletions cut 6 bases from V and 2 bases from J, with 14 bases between. This CDR3 has 14 amino acids. The genes are TRBV28 and TRBJ2-7, with D perhaps matching TRBD2 (5 bases). Sample: peripheral blood, taken 28 days after the second AZD1222 dose. The receptor was isolated from an adult who received the AZD1222 COVID-19 vaccine. Here the CDR3 DNA reads TGTGCCAGCAGCACGCCGGGAACGGCCTACGAGCAGTACTTC. Translated: CASSTPGTAYEQYF.